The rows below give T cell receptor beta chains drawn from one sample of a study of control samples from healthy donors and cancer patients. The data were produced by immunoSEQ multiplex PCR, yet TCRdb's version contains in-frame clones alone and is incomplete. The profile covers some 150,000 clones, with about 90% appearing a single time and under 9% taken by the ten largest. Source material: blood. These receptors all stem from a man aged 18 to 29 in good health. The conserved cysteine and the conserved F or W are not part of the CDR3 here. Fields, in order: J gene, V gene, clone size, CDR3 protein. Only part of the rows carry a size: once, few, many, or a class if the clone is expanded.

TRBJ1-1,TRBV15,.,ATSRVRSLQGNTEAF
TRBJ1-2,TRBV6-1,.,ASSEPGANGYT
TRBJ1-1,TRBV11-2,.,ASSLGGLEAF
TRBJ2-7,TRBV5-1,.,ASSLDNSYEQY
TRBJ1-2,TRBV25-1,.,ASSGPGGFYGYT
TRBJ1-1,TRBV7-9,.,ASSPGQVNTEAF
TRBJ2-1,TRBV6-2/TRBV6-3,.,ASSYGAGGANEQF
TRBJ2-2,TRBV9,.,ASTRQGGNTGELF
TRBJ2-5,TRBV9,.,ASSAGAFQGETQY
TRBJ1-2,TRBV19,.,ASILDRGLYGYT
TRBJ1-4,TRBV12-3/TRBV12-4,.,ASTKGTGPTY
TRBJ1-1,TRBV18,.,ASSPLQGRGLNTEAF
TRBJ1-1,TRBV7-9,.,ASSPGTDLIAAF
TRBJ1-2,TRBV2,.,ASSERQGNYGYT
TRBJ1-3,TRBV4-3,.,ASSQDRGPGNTIY
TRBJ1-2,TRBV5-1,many,ASSSGGDGPGYT
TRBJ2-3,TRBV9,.,ASSVGGAGDTQY
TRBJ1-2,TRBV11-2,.,ASKNAGPHYGYT
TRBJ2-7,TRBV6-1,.,ASSDVSGAYEQY
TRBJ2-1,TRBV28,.,ASSLSSSTRLEQF
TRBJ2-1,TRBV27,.,ASSSGGQYNEQF
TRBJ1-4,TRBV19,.,ASSTGRVNEKLF
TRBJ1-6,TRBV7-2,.,ASSQGLGRFSYNSPLH
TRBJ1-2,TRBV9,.,ASTGTGGGYGYT
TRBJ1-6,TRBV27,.,ASAGSSYNSPLH
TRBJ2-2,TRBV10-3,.,AISNLGSSGELF
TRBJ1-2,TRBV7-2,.,ASSLAGSGGYT
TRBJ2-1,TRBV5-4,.,ASSADRGSSYNEQF
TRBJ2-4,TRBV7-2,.,ASRSGGLDIQY
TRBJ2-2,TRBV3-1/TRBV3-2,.,ASSQFHTGELF
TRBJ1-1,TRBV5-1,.,ASSLGQGAEAF
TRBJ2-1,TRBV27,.,ASSFGTVSYNEQF
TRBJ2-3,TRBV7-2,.,ASSLVGGTSGSTDTQY
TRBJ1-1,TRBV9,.,ASSVGTVGTEAF
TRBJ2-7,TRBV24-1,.,AIPGGQDSYEQY
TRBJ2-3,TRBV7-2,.,ASSSGGFTDTQY
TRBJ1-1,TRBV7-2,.,ASSPEVGKAEAF
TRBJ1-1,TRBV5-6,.,ASSRTGETEAF
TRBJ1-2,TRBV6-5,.,ASSPDRGYGYT
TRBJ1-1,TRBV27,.,ASSLRRWANTEAF
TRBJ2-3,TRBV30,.,AWSAQGGTDTQY
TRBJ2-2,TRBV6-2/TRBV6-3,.,ASSYTYSGGALDTGELF
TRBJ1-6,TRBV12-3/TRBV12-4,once,ASMGRVNSPLH
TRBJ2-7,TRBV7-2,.,ASSPQSGRYYEQY
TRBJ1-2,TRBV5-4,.,ASSHEFSTGDYGYT